A selection of T cell receptor beta chains follows, all from one sample in a study of beta chain features in type 1 diabetes. The repertoire was sequenced with immunoSEQ multiplex PCR; TCRdb's copy has only in-frame clones and lacks some. The sample contains hundreds of thousands of clones, 30% of which appear only once. Sample: naive CD4+ T cells from blood. All receptors derive from a man between 18 and 29 years old in good health. The CDR3 runs from the conserved cysteine through the conserved F or W. A D gene is named only where the DNA matches it firmly. Size tells how often a clone was seen (once, few, many) or the class of an expanded clone, and some rows leave it out.

abundance,v_gene,d_gene,j_gene,CDR3aa,CDR3nt
NA,TRBV29-1,TRBD1,TRBJ2-3,CSVEVGQGAGDTQYF,TGCAGCGTTGAGGTCGGGCAGGGGGCCGGTGATACGCAGTATTTT
few,TRBV29-1,NA,TRBJ2-7,CSVDGQGVHEQYF,TGCAGCGTTGACGGGCAAGGCGTCCACGAGCAGTACTTC
NA,TRBV28,NA,TRBJ2-7,CASSLGLIYEQYF,TGTGCCAGCAGTTTAGGCCTGATCTACGAGCAGTACTTC
few,TRBV10-3,NA,TRBJ2-7,CAISGTARPYEQYF,TGTGCCATCAGTGGGACAGCACGACCCTACGAGCAGTACTTC
few,TRBV6-1,TRBD1,TRBJ2-5,CASSVRDSYFQETQYF,TGTGCCAGCAGTGTGAGGGACAGCTACTTCCAAGAGACCCAGTACTTC
NA,TRBV4-1,TRBD2,TRBJ2-7,CASSPLAGAGEQYF,TGCGCCAGCTCCCCACTAGCGGGAGCGGGTGAGCAGTACTTC
NA,TRBV30,NA,TRBJ1-5,CAWSAGGERTPQHF,TGTGCCTGGAGTGCTGGCGGGGAAAGGACGCCCCAGCATTTT
few,TRBV29-1,TRBD1,TRBJ2-7,CSVRTGPSYEQYF,TGCAGCGTTCGGACAGGCCCATCCTACGAGCAGTACTTC
few,TRBV25-1,NA,TRBJ2-1,CASSRGLSNEQFF,TGTGCCAGCAGCCGGGGGTTGAGCAATGAGCAGTTCTTC
NA,TRBV4-1,NA,TRBJ2-4,CASSQDSSGAVAKNIQYF,TGCGCCAGCAGCCAAGATTCATCGGGAGCCGTAGCCAAAAACATTCAGTACTTC
NA,TRBV7-9,NA,TRBJ2-5,CASSPPSKETQYF,TGTGCCAGCAGCCCCCCGTCCAAGGAGACCCAGTACTTC
few,TRBV25-1,TRBD2,TRBJ2-1,CASSDLTSLTYNEQFF,TGTGCCAGCAGTGATCTGACTAGCTTAACCTACAATGAGCAGTTCTTC
few,TRBV2,TRBD1,TRBJ1-1,CASRGQGNTEAFF,TGTGCCAGCAGGGGACAGGGGAACACTGAAGCTTTCTTT
NA,TRBV30,NA,TRBJ1-1,CAWSPGSMNTEAFF,TGTGCCTGGAGTCCGGGCAGTATGAACACTGAAGCTTTCTTT
few,TRBV4-2,TRBD1,TRBJ1-2,CASSQDPQGAYGYTF,TGTGCCAGCAGCCAAGACCCACAGGGGGCCTATGGCTACACCTTC
NA,TRBV10-3,TRBD2,TRBJ2-7,CAIRGTSGNYEQYF,TGTGCCATCAGGGGGACTAGCGGGAACTACGAGCAGTACTTC
few,TRBV4-1,NA,TRBJ2-5,CASSQVRETQYF,TGCGCCAGCAGCCAAGTACGAGAGACCCAGTACTTC